The subject of this entry is one T cell receptor beta chain. Antigen: not known. This specimen belongs to a study of T cell responses to AZD1222 COVID-19 vaccine. Study-wide points: AZD1222 recipients seropositive at baseline numbered only six or seven. Clonal diversity may have been underestimated, and the donors were mostly white British, with more females than males.

TCRdb's table, derived via immunoSEQ multiplex PCR, lists solely in-frame clones and lacks some. The repertoire has approximately 200,000 clones, around 90% of them found once; the top ten carry 7.7%. The sequenced sample was peripheral blood, obtained on day 0 of AZD1222 vaccination. The receptor was isolated from an adult in good health.

CDR3 DNA: TGCGCCAGCAGTCAGGGACTTAAGCCGGCAGAGACCCAGTACTTC. Amino acid sequence: CASSQGLKPAETQYF. The rearrangement joins TRBV23-1 to TRBJ2-5; TRBD2 might be the D (6 bases). TRBV23-1 is an ORF for which the function is uncertain. V was cut by 3 bases and J by 4 bases, with 15 bases left in between. The CDR3 loop spans 15 amino acids.